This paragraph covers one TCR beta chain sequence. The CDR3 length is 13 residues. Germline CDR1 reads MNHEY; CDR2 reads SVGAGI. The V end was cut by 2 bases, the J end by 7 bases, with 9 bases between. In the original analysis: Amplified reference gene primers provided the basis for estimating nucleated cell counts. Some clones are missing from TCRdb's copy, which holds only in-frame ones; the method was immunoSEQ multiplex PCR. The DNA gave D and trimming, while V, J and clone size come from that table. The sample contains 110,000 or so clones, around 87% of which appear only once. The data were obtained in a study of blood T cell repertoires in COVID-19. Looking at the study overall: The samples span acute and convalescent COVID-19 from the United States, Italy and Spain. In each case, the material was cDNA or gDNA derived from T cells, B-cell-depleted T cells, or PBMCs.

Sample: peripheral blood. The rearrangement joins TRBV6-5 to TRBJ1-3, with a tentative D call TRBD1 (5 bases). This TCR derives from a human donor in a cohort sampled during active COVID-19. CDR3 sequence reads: CASSYGGYNTIYF. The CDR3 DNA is TGTGCCAGCAGTTACGGGGGGTACAACACCATATATTTT.